This is a list of T cell receptor beta chains from one sample in a study of blood T cell repertoires in COVID-19. Profiled with immunoSEQ multiplex PCR; TCRdb holds only in-frame clones, not every one. The sample consists of some 74,000 clones, roughly three quarters of them appearing once. Source material: peripheral blood. The receptors were gathered from a human donor in a cohort sampled during active COVID-19. The CDR3 runs from the conserved cysteine through the conserved F or W. The D gene is left open where the match is weak. Where a row states a size, it is once, few, many or the class of an expanded clone; other rows omit it.

clone_size: -; d_call: -; v_call: TRBV24-1; j_call: TRBJ2-2; cdr3_nt: TGTGCCACCAGTGATTCGACGACTAGCACCGGGGAGCTGTTTTTT; cdr3_aa: CATSDSTTSTGELFF
clone_size: few; d_call: -; v_call: TRBV7-2; j_call: TRBJ1-1; cdr3_nt: TGTGCCAGCAGCCCTGACAGGACTGAAGCTTTCTTT; cdr3_aa: CASSPDRTEAFF
clone_size: once; d_call: TRBD1; v_call: TRBV29-1; j_call: TRBJ2-3; cdr3_nt: TGCAGCGCACACAGGGGCTGGACGCCTAGCACAGATACGCAGTATTTT; cdr3_aa: CSAHRGWTPSTDTQYF
clone_size: -; d_call: -; v_call: TRBV19; j_call: TRBJ1-2; cdr3_nt: TGTGCCAGTAGTATGGAGGCGGGCGGCTACACCTTC; cdr3_aa: CASSMEAGGYTF
clone_size: -; d_call: TRBD1; v_call: TRBV7-9; j_call: TRBJ2-4; cdr3_nt: TGTGCCAGCAGCGACCGGGACAGGGGAAAAAACATTCAGTACTTC; cdr3_aa: CASSDRDRGKNIQYF
clone_size: -; d_call: TRBD2; v_call: TRBV28; j_call: TRBJ2-5; cdr3_nt: TGTGCCAGCAGGGATATAAGGGAGGGAGAGACCCAGTACTTC; cdr3_aa: CASRDIREGETQYF
clone_size: -; d_call: TRBD1; v_call: TRBV11-3; j_call: TRBJ2-4; cdr3_nt: TGTGCCAGCAGCCCTCGGACAGGGGGCTTAAACATTCAGTACTTC; cdr3_aa: CASSPRTGGLNIQYF
clone_size: -; d_call: TRBD1; v_call: TRBV29-1; j_call: TRBJ1-5; cdr3_nt: TGCAGCGTTGCCGACAGGGGCGTGGGTCAGCCCCAGCATTTT; cdr3_aa: CSVADRGVGQPQHF
clone_size: -; d_call: -; v_call: TRBV3-1/TRBV3-2; j_call: TRBJ1-5; cdr3_nt: TGTGCCAGCAGCCAAGATAGGGGGGGCGGGCAGCCCCAGCATTTT; cdr3_aa: CASSQDRGGGQPQHF
clone_size: few; d_call: -; v_call: TRBV30; j_call: TRBJ1-2; cdr3_nt: TGTGCCTGGAGGGGGAGATATGGCTACACCTTC; cdr3_aa: CAWRGRYGYTF
clone_size: -; d_call: TRBD1; v_call: TRBV4-2; j_call: TRBJ1-1; cdr3_nt: TGTGCCAGCAGCTTTGACAGGGGGGATATGAACACTGAAGCTTTCTTT; cdr3_aa: CASSFDRGDMNTEAFF
clone_size: -; d_call: -; v_call: TRBV4-1; j_call: TRBJ2-3; cdr3_nt: TGCGCCAGCAGCCAAACCGCGGGTCGCACAGATACGCAGTATTTT; cdr3_aa: CASSQTAGRTDTQYF
clone_size: -; d_call: -; v_call: TRBV5-6; j_call: TRBJ2-7; cdr3_nt: TGTGCCAGCAGCTTAGGAGCTGTTTGGAGCTCCTACGAGCAGTACTTC; cdr3_aa: CASSLGAVWSSYEQYF
clone_size: -; d_call: -; v_call: TRBV5-6; j_call: TRBJ1-1; cdr3_nt: TGTGCCAGCAGCTGGTCAGGTAGGAAGAACACTGAAGCTTTCTTT; cdr3_aa: CASSWSGRKNTEAFF
clone_size: -; d_call: -; v_call: TRBV5-6; j_call: TRBJ2-7; cdr3_nt: TGTGCCAGCAGCTTGTACAGCCCCCTCTCCTACGAGCAGTACTTC; cdr3_aa: CASSLYSPLSYEQYF
clone_size: -; d_call: -; v_call: TRBV27; j_call: TRBJ1-2; cdr3_nt: TGTGCCAGCAGTTTATCCGTTGGCGGATATGATGGCTACACCTTC; cdr3_aa: CASSLSVGGYDGYTF
clone_size: few; d_call: TRBD1; v_call: TRBV9; j_call: TRBJ2-7; cdr3_nt: TGTGCCAGCAGCGTAGGGGTAGGGGGCGTAGTGCAGTACTTC; cdr3_aa: CASSVGVGGVVQYF
clone_size: -; d_call: -; v_call: TRBV30; j_call: TRBJ1-3; cdr3_nt: TGTGCCTGGAGTGCCGGGGGAGAGGGGGGAAACACCATATATTTT; cdr3_aa: CAWSAGGEGGNTIYF
clone_size: medium-sized; d_call: TRBD1; v_call: TRBV19; j_call: TRBJ1-2; cdr3_nt: TGTGCCAGTACCGAGGGACAGATGGCGTATGGCTACACCTTC; cdr3_aa: CASTEGQMAYGYTF
clone_size: -; d_call: -; v_call: TRBV7-8; j_call: TRBJ2-6; cdr3_nt: TGTGCCAGCAGCTCGACCTGGCGGGGCTCTGGGGCCAACGTCCTGACTTTC; cdr3_aa: CASSSTWRGSGANVLTF
clone_size: -; d_call: -; v_call: TRBV19; j_call: TRBJ1-2; cdr3_nt: TGTGCCAGTAGCTCCCAGGCCGCAGCAGCTAACTATGGCTACACCTTC; cdr3_aa: CASSSQAAAANYGYTF
clone_size: -; d_call: -; v_call: TRBV18; j_call: TRBJ1-1; cdr3_nt: TGTGCCAGCTCACCGAATCTCCTGGACAGCCCTCGGGACACTGAAGCTTTCTTT; cdr3_aa: CASSPNLLDSPRDTEAFF
clone_size: -; d_call: -; v_call: TRBV11-1; j_call: TRBJ2-3; cdr3_nt: TGTGCCAGCAGCAGAACTACGACAGATACGCAGTATTTT; cdr3_aa: CASSRTTTDTQYF
clone_size: -; d_call: TRBD1; v_call: TRBV19; j_call: TRBJ2-3; cdr3_nt: TGTGCCAGTAGTAGGGACAGGGGAGATACGCAGTATTTT; cdr3_aa: CASSRDRGDTQYF
clone_size: -; d_call: -; v_call: TRBV7-8; j_call: TRBJ2-5; cdr3_nt: TGTGCCAGCAGCCCTGCGGAGACCCAGTACTTC; cdr3_aa: CASSPAETQYF
clone_size: -; d_call: TRBD2; v_call: TRBV14; j_call: TRBJ2-1; cdr3_nt: TGTGCCAGCAGCCAAGATTCCGGACTAGGGATTGAGCAGTTCTTC; cdr3_aa: CASSQDSGLGIEQFF
clone_size: -; d_call: -; v_call: TRBV6-2/TRBV6-3; j_call: TRBJ1-6; cdr3_nt: TGTGCCAGCAGTCTCTCTGCACCTACTATCAATTCACCCCTCCACTTT; cdr3_aa: CASSLSAPTINSPLHF
clone_size: -; d_call: -; v_call: TRBV11-1; j_call: TRBJ1-6; cdr3_nt: TGTGCCAGCAGCTTATCAGGGGTTAATTCACCCCTCCACTTT; cdr3_aa: CASSLSGVNSPLHF
clone_size: -; d_call: -; v_call: TRBV5-1; j_call: TRBJ1-5; cdr3_nt: TGCGCCAGCAGCTTGACAGGAAGCAATCAGCCCCAGCATTTT; cdr3_aa: CASSLTGSNQPQHF
clone_size: -; d_call: -; v_call: TRBV25-1; j_call: TRBJ2-1; cdr3_nt: TGTGCCAGCAGTCTAGGAGTCAATGAGCAGTTCTTC; cdr3_aa: CASSLGVNEQFF
clone_size: -; d_call: -; v_call: TRBV4-1; j_call: TRBJ1-2; cdr3_nt: TGCGCCAGCAGCCAAGATCCGGAAGGGAGAGGCTACACCTTC; cdr3_aa: CASSQDPEGRGYTF
clone_size: -; d_call: -; v_call: TRBV7-6; j_call: TRBJ2-3; cdr3_nt: TGTGCCAGCAGCTCCGGGACTTATAGGGCGCAGTATTTT; cdr3_aa: CASSSGTYRAQYF
clone_size: -; d_call: TRBD1; v_call: TRBV2; j_call: TRBJ1-6; cdr3_nt: TGTGCCAGCAGTGTCCGGGACAGTCCCAATTCACCCCTCCACTTT; cdr3_aa: CASSVRDSPNSPLHF
clone_size: -; d_call: -; v_call: TRBV24-1; j_call: TRBJ2-5; cdr3_nt: TGTGCCACCAGTGATTGGACAGAGTCCCAAGAGACCCAGTACTTC; cdr3_aa: CATSDWTESQETQYF
clone_size: -; d_call: -; v_call: TRBV18; j_call: TRBJ2-4; cdr3_nt: TGTGCCAGCTCACCCGCAGGAGGCGAGGGCATTCAGTACTTC; cdr3_aa: CASSPAGGEGIQYF
clone_size: few; d_call: TRBD1; v_call: TRBV7-3; j_call: TRBJ1-2; cdr3_nt: TGTGCCAGCAGCCTAGGGACAGGACATAGCTATGGCTACACCTTC; cdr3_aa: CASSLGTGHSYGYTF
clone_size: once; d_call: -; v_call: TRBV2; j_call: TRBJ2-5; cdr3_nt: TGTGCCAGCAGTGGGGAAAAGGGGGATGAGACCCAGTACTTC; cdr3_aa: CASSGEKGDETQYF
clone_size: once; d_call: TRBD1; v_call: TRBV7-2; j_call: TRBJ1-2; cdr3_nt: TGTGCCAGCAGCTTCAGACAGGGGGCCCTCGGCTACACCTTC; cdr3_aa: CASSFRQGALGYTF
clone_size: -; d_call: TRBD1; v_call: TRBV5-5; j_call: TRBJ1-1; cdr3_nt: TGTGCCAGCAGCCGCGGGACAGCCTCGGACACTGAAGCTTTCTTT; cdr3_aa: CASSRGTASDTEAFF
clone_size: -; d_call: -; v_call: TRBV5-5; j_call: TRBJ1-1; cdr3_nt: TGTGCCAGCAGCAGGGTCCCGGGACACCAAGGGAACACTGAAGCTTTCTTT; cdr3_aa: CASSRVPGHQGNTEAFF
clone_size: once; d_call: TRBD2; v_call: TRBV7-2; j_call: TRBJ2-1; cdr3_nt: TGTGCCAGCAGCGATACGAGCCGACTAGCGGGCACCTACAATGAGCAGTTCTTC; cdr3_aa: CASSDTSRLAGTYNEQFF
clone_size: -; d_call: TRBD2; v_call: TRBV10-3; j_call: TRBJ2-3; cdr3_nt: TGTGCCATCAAGGCTAGCGGGGACACAGATACGCAGTATTTT; cdr3_aa: CAIKASGDTDTQYF
clone_size: -; d_call: TRBD2; v_call: TRBV15; j_call: TRBJ2-1; cdr3_nt: TGTGCCACCAGCAGAGATCCCGGGACTAGCGGGGGCCGGGCCTACAATGAGCAGTTCTTC; cdr3_aa: CATSRDPGTSGGRAYNEQFF
clone_size: -; d_call: TRBD1; v_call: TRBV5-1; j_call: TRBJ1-1; cdr3_nt: TGCGCCAGCAGCTTGGGGACAGGGTTGGGCACTGAAGCTTTCTTT; cdr3_aa: CASSLGTGLGTEAFF
clone_size: -; d_call: TRBD2; v_call: TRBV30; j_call: TRBJ2-3; cdr3_nt: TGTGCCTGGAGGTTCTGGCGGGAGGGGGCAGATACGCAGTATTTT; cdr3_aa: CAWRFWREGADTQYF
clone_size: -; d_call: TRBD2; v_call: TRBV7-8; j_call: TRBJ2-5; cdr3_nt: TGTGCCAGCAGCCCGAGCGGGAGGGTAGAGACCCAGTACTTC; cdr3_aa: CASSPSGRVETQYF
clone_size: -; d_call: TRBD2; v_call: TRBV19; j_call: TRBJ2-5; cdr3_nt: TGTGCCAGTGGAGCCAACGGGAGGATCCAAGAGACCCAGTACTTC; cdr3_aa: CASGANGRIQETQYF
clone_size: few; d_call: TRBD1; v_call: TRBV19; j_call: TRBJ1-3; cdr3_nt: TGTGCCAGTAGTATGACCAGAGGGACAGGGCGCTCTGGAAACACCATATATTTT; cdr3_aa: CASSMTRGTGRSGNTIYF
clone_size: -; d_call: -; v_call: TRBV18; j_call: TRBJ1-1; cdr3_nt: TGTGCCAGCTCACCACCCCAGGGTTTCGCTGAAGCTTTCTTT; cdr3_aa: CASSPPQGFAEAFF
clone_size: -; d_call: -; v_call: TRBV9; j_call: TRBJ1-2; cdr3_nt: TGTGCCAGCAGCGAAACTGGTGTAGCCTATGGCTACACCTTC; cdr3_aa: CASSETGVAYGYTF
clone_size: -; d_call: TRBD1; v_call: TRBV9; j_call: TRBJ2-5; cdr3_nt: TGTGCCAGCAGCGTAGCACAGGGGTTATCGGAGACCCAGTACTTC; cdr3_aa: CASSVAQGLSETQYF
clone_size: -; d_call: -; v_call: TRBV19; j_call: TRBJ2-2; cdr3_nt: TGTGCCAGTAGTAACCTGGGCCGAGACACCGGGGAGCTGTTTTTT; cdr3_aa: CASSNLGRDTGELFF
clone_size: -; d_call: TRBD1; v_call: TRBV13; j_call: TRBJ1-6; cdr3_nt: TGTGCCAGCAGCCCTGGACAGGGGAGATCACCCCTCCACTTT; cdr3_aa: CASSPGQGRSPLHF
clone_size: -; d_call: -; v_call: TRBV5-5; j_call: TRBJ2-7; cdr3_nt: TGTGCCAGCAGCTTGGGGCAGGGAATCTCCTACGAGCAGTACTTC; cdr3_aa: CASSLGQGISYEQYF